A selection of T cell receptor beta chains follows, all from one sample in a study of CD8+ T cells in alopecia areata. Sequencing was performed with immunoSEQ multiplex PCR; in TCRdb, only in-frame clones are kept and a portion is missing. The sample holds over 200,000 clones, around three fifths seen once. This specimen was CD4+ T cells sorted from blood, taken at week 4, from a patient treated with tofacitinib. All receptors derive from a human donor with alopecia areata. Each CDR3 is given with its conserved first and last residue. The D gene is left open where the match is weak. A clone size is listed for some rows: how often the clone was seen (once, few, many), or a class if it is expanded.

j_call,v_call,clone_size,d_call,cdr3_aa,cdr3_nt
TRBJ2-3,TRBV11-2,-,-,CASSLDGGGTDTQYF,TGTGCCAGCAGCTTAGACGGGGGAGGCACAGATACGCAGTATTTT
TRBJ2-1,TRBV12-5,-,-,CASKGGDRRYNEQFF,TGTGCTAGTAAGGGGGGGGACAGACGCTACAATGAGCAGTTCTTC
TRBJ1-5,TRBV7-2,-,-,CASSHRDQPQHF,TGTGCCAGCAGCCATCGGGATCAGCCCCAGCATTTT
TRBJ2-1,TRBV9,few,TRBD2,CASSVGLAGGHEQFF,TGTGCCAGCAGCGTAGGACTAGCGGGGGGGCATGAGCAGTTCTTC
TRBJ1-6,TRBV15,once,-,CATSRQGYSPLHF,TGTGCCACCAGCAGACAGGGTTATTCACCCCTCCACTTT
TRBJ2-2,TRBV27,-,-,CASRLQGNTGELFF,TGTGCCAGCAGGCTACAGGGGAACACCGGGGAGCTGTTTTTT
TRBJ2-1,TRBV4-3,many,-,CASSQDRQWSEQFF,TGCGCCAGCAGCCAAGATCGTCAATGGAGTGAGCAGTTCTTC
TRBJ2-5,TRBV4-2,-,-,CASSQGPGQETQYF,TGTGCCAGCAGCCAAGGTCCCGGTCAAGAGACCCAGTACTTC
TRBJ2-7,TRBV30,once,-,CAWSGTANYEQYF,TGTGCCTGGAGTGGAACGGCTAACTACGAGCAGTACTTC
TRBJ2-1,TRBV30,-,-,CAWSLSRSSYNEQFF,TGTGCCTGGAGTCTTAGCAGGAGCTCCTACAATGAGCAGTTCTTC
TRBJ1-5,TRBV2,-,-,CASSRDTSVAQPQHF,TGTGCCAGCAGCCGGGACACCTCGGTCGCTCAGCCCCAGCATTTT
TRBJ2-7,TRBV6-5,-,-,CASGQDSSYEQYF,TGTGCCAGCGGCCAGGACAGCTCCTACGAGCAGTACTTC
TRBJ1-1,TRBV4-1,-,-,CASSPTGGNTEAFF,TGCGCCAGCAGCCCGACGGGGGGAAACACTGAAGCTTTCTTT
TRBJ1-5,TRBV6-1,-,-,CASTSEGLQPQHF,TGTGCCAGCACCTCCGAAGGTTTGCAGCCCCAGCATTTT
TRBJ1-2,TRBV30,-,-,CAMDLFSEGYGYTF,TGTGCCATGGACCTTTTCTCCGAGGGGTATGGCTACACCTTC
TRBJ2-7,TRBV30,few,-,CAWSDPPGYYEQYF,TGTGCCTGGAGTGACCCCCCGGGTTACTACGAGCAGTACTTC
TRBJ2-5,TRBV18,-,-,CASSPPEETQYF,TGTGCCAGCTCACCACCGGAAGAGACCCAGTACTTC
TRBJ2-2,TRBV7-2,-,-,CASSLAASVVVRGELFF,TGTGCCAGCAGCTTAGCGGCTAGCGTGGTTGTAAGGGGGGAGCTGTTTTTT
TRBJ1-2,TRBV19,once,TRBD1,CASSPADRTRGYTF,TGTGCCAGTAGTCCTGCGGACAGGACCAGGGGCTACACCTTC
TRBJ2-7,TRBV11-2,-,TRBD1,CASSFIGTGAYEQYF,TGTGCCAGCAGTTTCATCGGGACAGGGGCCTACGAGCAGTACTTC
TRBJ2-5,TRBV2,few,-,CASSLNSETQYF,TGTGCCAGCAGTCTAAATTCGGAGACCCAGTACTTC
TRBJ2-6,TRBV29-1,few,-,CSVEGPTLSGANVLTF,TGCAGCGTTGAGGGACCAACGCTCTCTGGGGCCAACGTCCTGACTTTC
TRBJ2-5,TRBV29-1,-,-,CSVELGWLETQYF,TGCAGCGTTGAGCTCGGGTGGTTGGAGACCCAGTACTTC
TRBJ1-4,TRBV10-3,few,TRBD1,CAISERTGTEANEKLFF,TGTGCCATCAGCGAACGGACAGGGACGGAGGCTAATGAAAAACTGTTTTTT
TRBJ2-5,TRBV7-8,-,TRBD1,CASAGTGGGTQYF,TGTGCCAGCGCCGGGACAGGGGGAGGGACCCAGTACTTC
TRBJ1-2,TRBV4-1,many,TRBD1,CASSPNRDRVDYGYTF,TGCGCCAGCAGCCCGAACCGGGACAGGGTAGACTATGGCTACACCTTC
TRBJ1-6,TRBV30,-,-,CAWGWGSGNSPLHF,TGTGCATGGGGGTGGGGATCGGGTAATTCACCCCTCCACTTT
TRBJ2-7,TRBV27,-,-,CASSLQGLYEQYF,TGTGCCAGCAGTCTACAGGGTCTCTACGAGCAGTACTTC
TRBJ1-1,TRBV11-2,-,-,CASSLGRGRRYTEAFF,TGTGCCAGCAGCTTAGGCAGGGGTAGGAGGTACACTGAAGCTTTCTTT
TRBJ1-3,TRBV2,-,-,CASSPTENTIYF,TGTGCCAGCAGTCCTACGGAAAACACCATATATTTT
TRBJ2-4,TRBV15,-,TRBD1,CATSRGQAKNIQYF,TGTGCCACCAGCAGGGGACAGGCCAAAAACATTCAGTACTTC
TRBJ1-2,TRBV2,-,-,CASSVRTASGYTF,TGTGCCAGCAGTGTCCGGACCGCGAGTGGCTACACCTTC
TRBJ1-5,TRBV7-8,-,TRBD1,CASSLGRWTGNQPQHF,TGTGCCAGCAGCTTAGGTCGATGGACAGGGAATCAGCCCCAGCATTTT
TRBJ1-6,TRBV4-2,-,-,CASSQEWGYNSPLHF,TGTGCCAGCAGCCAAGAGTGGGGGTATAATTCACCCCTCCACTTT
TRBJ2-4,TRBV19,many,-,CASIGTPQNIQYF,TGTGCCTCCATCGGGACACCCCAAAACATTCAGTACTTC
TRBJ1-4,TRBV7-9,-,-,CASSFDEKLFF,TGTGCCAGCAGCTTCGACGAAAAACTGTTTTTT
TRBJ2-3,TRBV5-1,-,-,CASSLGVAASTDTQYF,TGCGCCAGCAGCTTGGGGGTAGCGGCTAGCACAGATACGCAGTATTTT
TRBJ2-7,TRBV6-5,-,-,CASRTAGSSYEQYF,TGTGCCAGCAGGACGGCGGGTAGCTCCTACGAGCAGTACTTC